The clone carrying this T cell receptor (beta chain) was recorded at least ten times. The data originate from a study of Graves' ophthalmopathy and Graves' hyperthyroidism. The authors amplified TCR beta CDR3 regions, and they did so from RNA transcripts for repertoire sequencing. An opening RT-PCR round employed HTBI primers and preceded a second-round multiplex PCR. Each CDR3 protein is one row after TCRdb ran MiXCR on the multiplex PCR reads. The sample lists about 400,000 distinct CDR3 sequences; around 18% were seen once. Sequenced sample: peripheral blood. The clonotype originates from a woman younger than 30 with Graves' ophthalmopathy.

CDR3 amino acids: CASSEARTRDRQYF. The DNA for the CDR3 is TGTGCCAGCAGTGAAGCTCGGACTAGGGACAGGCAGTACTTC. The chain carries TRBV6-1 and TRBJ2-7, with D perhaps given as TRBD1 or TRBD2 (7 bases each). Trimming cost V 0 bases and J 9 bases, with 15 bases left between them. Germline V gene lookup returns CDR1 MNHNS and CDR2 SASEGT. This CDR3 is built from 14 residues.